The 19 T cell receptor beta chains reported below all come from one sample, sequenced in a study of T cell responses to AZD1222 COVID-19 vaccine. TCRdb's table, derived via immunoSEQ multiplex PCR, lists solely in-frame clones and lacks some. The table shows 90,000 to 150,000 clones, with 80% to 90% occurring only once. Sequencing used peripheral blood, obtained on day 0 of AZD1222 vaccination. These TCRs come from an adult in good health.

This chain links TRBV3-1 (or the pseudogene TRBV3-2) with TRBJ2-7; D may be TRBD1 (5 bases). V dropped 0 bases and J dropped 2 bases, with 14 bases sitting between them. The CDR3 has 16 residues. Germline V gives CDR1 LGHDT, CDR2 YNNKEL (reference sequence). The CDR3 DNA reads as TGTGCCAGCAGCCAAGATACAGGCCACAGACCCTACGAGCAGTACTTC. The encoded protein is CASSQDTGHRPYEQYF.

This chain uses TRBV5-4 with TRBJ1-6, with 10 positions matching TRBD1. V was clipped by 5 bases and J by 7 bases; unmatched bases: 6. This CDR3 contains 15 residues. The germline V gene has CDR1 SGHNT and CDR2 YYREEE (reference sequence). The CDR3 DNA follows: TGTGCCAGCAGATCCTGGACAGGGGGAAATTCACCCCTCCACTTT. It yields the protein CASRSWTGGNSPLHF.

CDR3 region: CASSYFGDRDNEKLFF. In nucleotides, the CDR3 is TGTGCCAGCAGTTACTTCGGTGACAGGGATAATGAAAAACTGTTTTTT. The V gene is TRBV6-5, the J gene TRBJ1-4, with 7 bases matching TRBD1. Trimming took 1 base from V and 4 from J; bases not matched to a gene: 6. Germline V gene data show CDR1 as MNHEY and CDR2 as SVGAGI. This CDR3 spans 16 amino acids.

This clone appeared once. V gene TRBV18 combines with J gene TRBJ2-7; D possibly corresponds to TRBD1 (5 bases). V lost 3 bases to trimming and J lost 3 bases, with 15 bases between them. CDR1 is KGHSH and CDR2 is LQKENI in the germline V gene. This CDR3 has 15 amino acids. The chain's CDR3 is CASSPSPDTDYEQYF. In DNA form, the CDR3 reads TGTGCCAGCTCACCGTCCCCGGACACCGACTACGAGCAGTACTTC.

The rearrangement links TRBV5-1 to TRBJ1-1; D gene uncertain. CDR1 and CDR2 (germline): SGHRS, YFSETQ. The CDR3 runs 16 residues. Trimming left V 4 bases short and J 3 bases short, with 19 bases between. This CDR3 is CASSRRPGGLDTEAFF. The CDR3 nucleotides read TGCGCCAGCAGCCGACGCCCAGGAGGTTTGGACACTGAAGCTTTCTTT.

The rearrangement links TRBV10-1 to TRBJ1-1; TRBD1 aligns across 7 bases. CDR1 and CDR2 (germline): WNHNN, SYGVQD (reference sequence). V lost 10 bases, J lost 1 base, and 6 bases stayed unmatched. The CDR3 is made up of 13 amino acids. CDR3 sequence reads: CATRQGPNTEAFF. The CDR3 region has the DNA TGCGCCACCAGACAGGGCCCGAACACTGAAGCTTTCTTT.

The rearrangement joins TRBV5-4 to TRBJ1-1, with 7 bases matching TRBD1. Germline CDR1 and CDR2: SGHNT and YYREEE (reference sequence). The V gene end was trimmed by 0 bases and the J gene end by 3 bases; junction bases not matched to a gene: 5. This CDR3 is 15 amino acids long. CDR3 DNA: TGTGCCAGCAGCTTGGACCCAGGGGGGGACACTGAAGCTTTCTTT. This sequence encodes CASSLDPGGDTEAFF.

There are a few counts of this clone. V and J are TRBV7-9 and TRBJ1-4; D is uncertain. Per the germline V gene, CDR1 is SEHNR and CDR2 is FQNEAQ (reference sequence). CDR3 length: 14 amino acids. V lost 0 bases, J lost 4 bases, and 6 bases lay in between. In DNA form, the CDR3 reads TGTGCCAGCAGCTTAGCCCCAAGTAATGAAAAACTGTTTTTT. Translated: CASSLAPSNEKLFF.

The count of this clone is one. The CDR3 bases are TGCAGCGTTGAATCAGGACAGGGGTTCCGTGGCTACACCTTC. It is translated as CSVESGQGFRGYTF. The V call is TRBV29-1, the J call TRBJ1-2; 9 bases fit TRBD1. V was clipped by 2 bases and J by 7 bases; unmatched bases: 8. Germline V gene sequence: CDR1 SQVTM, CDR2 ANQGSEA. This CDR3 contains 14 residues.

J is TRBJ1-2 and V is TRBV19; D possibly corresponds to TRBD1 (6 bases). The V end lost 2 bases, the J end lost 8 bases, and 12 bases lay between the germline ends. Per germline, CDR1 LNHDA and CDR2 SQIVND (reference sequence). CDR3 length: 13 amino acids. The CDR3 DNA is TGTGCCAGTAGTATAAACCGCCAGGGGGGCTACACCTTC. Translation gives CASSINRQGGYTF.

The gene calls are TRBV3-1 (or the pseudogene TRBV3-2) and TRBJ1-6; no definite D call. Trimming took off 4 bases at V and 8 bases at J, with 6 bases between the two ends. Germline CDR1 is LGHDT and CDR2 is YNNKEL (reference sequence). The CDR3 runs to 12 residues. The CDR3 protein is CASSPWDSPLHF. Here the CDR3 DNA reads TGTGCCAGCAGCCCTTGGGATTCACCCCTCCACTTT.

This chain uses TRBV5-1 with TRBJ2-1; 9 bases match TRBD2. After removal of 0 bases from V and 4 bases from J, the junction contained 5 bases not matched to a gene. The CDR3 has 16 amino acids. Germline loops: CDR1 SGHRS, CDR2 YFSETQ. CDR3 nucleotides: TGCGCCAGCAGCTTGGATCTAGCGGGGAATTACAATGAGCAGTTCTTC. It is translated as CASSLDLAGNYNEQFF.

The chain has TRBV28 and TRBJ1-4, with 8 nucleotides matching TRBD1. Losses at the gene ends were 6 bases for V and 3 bases for J; bases not matched to a gene: 3. The CDR3 is 14 residues long. CDR1 is MDHEN, CDR2 SYDVKM, per germline. CDR3 amino acids: CASRPTGANEKLFF. CDR3 in DNA: TGTGCCAGCAGACCGACAGGGGCTAATGAAAAACTGTTTTTT.

The gene calls are TRBV2 and TRBJ1-3, with D perhaps TRBD1 (5 bases). The CDR3 runs 13 residues. Germline loops: CDR1 SNHLY, CDR2 FYNNEI. The V gene lost 8 bases and the J gene lost 0 bases, with 8 bases spanning the gap. In DNA form, the CDR3 reads TGTGCCAGCCTCAGGGACTCTGGAAACACCATATATTTT. Its protein is CASLRDSGNTIYF.

This chain uses TRBV27 with TRBJ2-1, with D maybe TRBD1 (6 bases). V lost 1 base and J lost 6, with 16 bases in between. The germline V gene has CDR1 MNHEY and CDR2 SMNVEV (reference sequence). The CDR3 is 16 amino acids. Here the CDR3 DNA reads TGTGCCAGCAGTTTATTAGAGGGGGTGGGTTTCAATGAGCAGTTCTTC. This encodes CASSLLEGVGFNEQFF.

This sequence joins TRBV5-1 and TRBJ2-5, with 12 nucleotides matching TRBD2. With V trimmed by 1 base and J by 2 bases, 6 bases remained unmatched. This CDR3 is 17 amino acids long. Germline V gene sequence: CDR1 SGHRS, CDR2 YFSETQ. This CDR3 is CASSLHIGLAGQETQYF. CDR3 nucleotides: TGCGCCAGCAGCTTGCACATCGGACTAGCGGGGCAAGAGACCCAGTACTTC.

The chain joins TRBV19 to TRBJ1-5, with 9 bases fitting TRBD1. Unmatched junction bases numbered 8, after V lost 5 bases and J lost 0 bases. The CDR3 consists of 17 residues. Germline assignment: CDR1 LNHDA and CDR2 SQIVND (reference sequence). Here the CDR3 reads CASSSQDRGPSNQPQHF. In nucleotides, the CDR3 is TGTGCCAGTAGTTCGCAGGACAGGGGACCTAGCAATCAGCCCCAGCATTTT.

The rearrangement uses TRBV19 and TRBJ1-5, with a possible D match to TRBD1 (5 bases). Looked up from germline, CDR1 is LNHDA and CDR2 is SQIVND (reference sequence). The CDR3 runs 14 residues. Trimming pared 7 bases from V and 3 bases from J, leaving 13 bases between. CDR3 nucleotides: TGTGCCAGTAATTCGAGGGGAACCAATCAGCCCCAGCATTTT. Residues: CASNSRGTNQPQHF.

The table lists this clone with a few counts. V gene TRBV5-1 combines with J gene TRBJ2-7; the D gene is possibly TRBD2 (5 bases). V was trimmed by 3 bases and J by 7 bases, leaving 8 bases between them. The CDR3 spans 11 residues. Germline values: CDR1 SGHRS, CDR2 YFSETQ. CDR3 bases: TGCGCCAGCAGCTCACGGGGAGAGCAGTACTTC. Translating it yields CASSSRGEQYF.